This TCR beta chain is from a study of cytotoxic CD8 clonotypes in ibrutinib-treated CLL. Study-level information: Among the samples, the mean was roughly 280,000 productive templates and over 90,000 productive rearrangements. General study findings and limits: T-cell clonality at baseline went above that of age-matched healthy donors and rose and fell with circulating CD8+ T-cell counts.

Genomic DNA in a quantity of about 2.2 micrograms was derived from cryopreserved PBMCs for TCR beta libraries. The protocol was immunoSEQ multiplex PCR, while the TCRdb copy is restricted to in-frame clones and leaves out a portion. The sample has 55,000 to 85,000 clones, 90% seen once. Germline CDR1 is SGHTA and CDR2 is FQGTGA. CDR3 length: 16 residues. V was cut by 4 bases and J by 2 bases, with 15 bases left in between. As regards this clone: The antigen remains unidentified.

This TCR derives from a human donor with chronic lymphocytic leukemia. The chain employs TRBV7-3 and TRBJ2-1, with D unresolved. The specimen comprised PBMCs, sampled after 12 months of ibrutinib treatment. Written as DNA, the CDR3 is TGTGCCAGCAGCTCCTACCTCGACCCCCCCTACAATGAGCAGTTCTTC. It codes for CASSSYLDPPYNEQFF. Drawing the rest from reference TRBV7-3 and TRBJ2-1, the complete variable domain is GAGVSQTPSNKVTEKGKYVELRCDPISGHTALYWYRQSLGQGPEFLIYFQGTGAADDSGLPNDRFFAVRPEGSVSTLKIQRTERGDSAVYLCASSSYLDPPYNEQFFGPGTRLTVL.